This TCR beta chain was identified during a study of cytomegalovirus exposure and HLA in healthy donors. General study points: With later analysis, a missense DCLRE1C variant became linked to TCR beta V- and J-gene trimming.

The CDR3 runs to 14 residues. Germline CDR1 is LNHDA and CDR2 is SQIVND (reference sequence). The V end was cut by 10 bases, the J end by 5 bases, with 20 bases between. To note about this clone: Its target is unknown.

The PCR had 60 Vbeta and 13 Jbeta primers. The data were produced by immunoSEQ multiplex PCR, yet TCRdb's version contains in-frame clones alone and is incomplete. The sample carries 150,000 to 160,000 clones, roughly 80% recorded once. The TCR sequence derives from a man in his thirties or forties in good health and CMV-seropositive. The sequenced sample consisted of PBMCs. This chain connects TRBV19 to TRBJ1-2, with D perhaps TRBD1 (6 bases). In DNA form, the CDR3 reads TGTGCCACCCGGGACAACAACCATCGATATGGCTACACCTTC. Amino acids: CATRDNNHRYGYTF.